These 29 T cell receptor beta chains originate from one sample sequenced in a study of cytomegalovirus exposure and HLA in healthy donors (dated by TCRdb to between 2016 and 2019). Receptor amplification or capture employed the immunoSEQ multiplex PCR assay. For the multiplex PCR, a mixture combining 60 forward primers for TCR Vbeta segments and 13 reverse primers for TCR Jbeta segments was used. The immuneACCESS repertoire file appears here via TCRdb, limited to in-frame rearrangements. These files lack a portion of the clones; in checked studies, under half of the deficit traces to unresolved V genes, and the cause of the others is not known. This sample has around 160,000 clones in its table, and approximately 80% of those were observed once. The ten biggest clones cover approximately 1.4% of the sample. The specimen sequenced was PBMCs. The origin of the receptors is a young woman in good health and CMV-seronegative.

This clone was observed a single time. The chain joins TRBV5-6 to TRBJ1-2, with TRBD1 matching over 8 bases. This CDR3 has 15 residues. V dropped 1 base and J dropped 0; count of bases not matched to a gene: 2. CDR1 is SGHDT, CDR2 YYEEEE, per germline. CDR3 nucleotides: TGTGCCAGCAGCTTGAGGACAGGGTCTAACTATGGCTACACCTTC. Translation: CASSLRTGSNYGYTF.

Notes on this clone: The junction does not match germline at one end; this may be a read error. The V call is TRBV7-9, the J call TRBJ2-1; 9 nucleotides match TRBD1. The CDR3 has 16 amino acids. Germline V gene sequence: CDR1 SEHNR, CDR2 FQNEAQ (reference sequence). CDR3 bases: TGTTCCAGCAGCGCCCACAGGGGGCGCAACAACAATGAGCAGTTCTTC. Protein: CSSSAHRGRNNNEQFF.

The rearrangement joins TRBV6-1 to TRBJ1-1, with D possibly TRBD1 on 6 matching bases. The germline V and J ends were trimmed by 5 bases and 1 base, with 8 bases remaining between them. Germline lookup yields CDR1 MNHNS and CDR2 SASEGT. CDR3 length: 13 residues. CDR3 amino acids: CASSWGQNTEAFF. The DNA of the CDR3 is TGTGCCAGCAGTTGGGGACAGAACACTGAAGCTTTCTTT.

This clone was counted a few times. The chain combines TRBV29-1 with TRBJ1-1; the match to TRBD1 covers 7 bases. The CDR3 has 12 residues. Germline V lookup: CDR1 SQVTM, CDR2 ANQGSEA. The J segment lost 1 base and the V segment lost 7 bases, leaving 3 bases of the junction unmatched. Written as DNA, the CDR3 is TGCAGCGCAGGACAGGAGAACACTGAAGCTTTCTTT. The encoded protein is CSAGQENTEAFF.

DNA of the CDR3: TGTGCCAGCAGTCGACAGGGGAATAATTCACCCCTCCACTTT. Protein sequence: CASSRQGNNSPLHF. This chain joins TRBV6-5 and TRBJ1-6, with 8 bases that match TRBD1. V was pared by 5 bases and J by 5 bases, with 2 bases of the junction left unmatched. This CDR3 region has 14 residues. CDR1 is MNHEY, CDR2 SVGAGI, per germline.

This clone was found once. The gene calls are TRBV7-9 and TRBJ2-7; 12 nucleotides align to TRBD2. The germline CDR1 and CDR2 sequences are SEHNR and FQNEAQ (reference sequence). This CDR3 region has 14 residues. Trimming took 1 base from V and 11 from J; bases not matched to a gene: 6. The CDR3 spells CASSLGLAGEKEYF. CDR3 DNA sequence: TGTGCCAGCAGCTTAGGACTAGCGGGGGAGAAGGAGTACTTC.

J is TRBJ2-5 and V is TRBV30; possibly TRBD1 for D (6 bases). CDR3 length: 11 residues. The V end lost 5 bases, the J end lost 2 bases, and 6 bases lay between the germline ends. The germline gives CDR1 GTSNPN, CDR2 SVGIG (reference sequence). The CDR3 region has the DNA TGTGCCTGGGGACAGCAAGAGACCCAGTACTTC. It yields the protein CAWGQQETQYF.

The chain combines TRBV5-8 with TRBJ1-3; no reliable D call. The CDR3 consists of 17 residues. V was cut by 5 bases and J by 1 base, with 19 bases left in between. Germline assignment: CDR1 SGHTS and CDR2 YDEGEE. This CDR3 reads CASRPTFAAGSGNTIYF. The CDR3 nucleotides are TGTGCCAGCAGGCCGACGTTTGCGGCGGGGTCTGGAAACACCATATATTTT.

This clone has a handful of counts. The same CDR3 can be traced to other DNA sequences in this sample. The V and J genes are TRBV6-5 and TRBJ1-2; 7 nucleotides line up with TRBD1. Germline assignment: CDR1 MNHEY and CDR2 SVGAGI. Trimming cost V 7 bases and J 2 bases; bases outside gene matches: 1. The length of the CDR3 is 12 residues. CDR3 DNA sequence: TGTGCCAGCACACAGGGGAACTATGGCTACACCTTC. Translated, it gives CASTQGNYGYTF.

V and J are TRBV28 and TRBJ1-2, with D tentatively TRBD1 (5 bases). Germline CDR1 MDHEN, CDR2 SYDVKM. With 3 bases removed from V and 4 bases from J, the gap between germline ends came to 21 bases. The CDR3 extends over 17 amino acids. CDR3 in DNA: TGTGCCAGCAGTTTCGGGCAGGGCACGGCTCGAAGCTATGGCTACACCTTC. The encoded protein is CASSFGQGTARSYGYTF.

The CDR3 nucleotides read TGTGCCAGTAGTATAGATCTGGAGCCCAATCAGCCCCAGCATTTT. It translates to CASSIDLEPNQPQHF. The J gene is TRBJ1-5, the V gene TRBV19; unclear D gene. The CDR3 has 15 amino acids. Germline assignment: CDR1 LNHDA and CDR2 SQIVND (reference sequence). V was trimmed by 0 bases and J by 3 bases, leaving 9 bases between them.

This clone has only a few counts. The chain employs TRBV6-1 and TRBJ1-6, with 8 bases that match TRBD1. The CDR3 totals 15 residues. CDR1 MNHNS and CDR2 SASEGT come from the germline V gene. V dropped 4 bases and J dropped 12; count of bases not matched to a gene: 11. The CDR3 loop reads CASSALRQGLKPLHF. Written as DNA, the CDR3 is TGTGCCAGCAGTGCTCTGAGACAGGGGCTGAAACCCCTCCACTTT.

This chain uses TRBV30 with TRBJ2-3; D may be TRBD2 (5 bases). CDR1 is GTSNPN, CDR2 SVGIG, per germline (reference sequence). The CDR3 sequence is 14 residues long. Trimming shortened V by 4 bases and J by 4 bases, and 15 bases separated the two germline ends. Here the CDR3 reads CAWKAGLQADTQYF. The CDR3, as DNA: TGTGCCTGGAAGGCAGGACTTCAGGCAGATACGCAGTATTTT.

The rearrangement uses TRBV19 and TRBJ2-1; 13 bases map to TRBD2. This CDR3 comprises 15 residues. V trimming: 5 bases; J trimming: 6 bases; junction bases outside the gene matches: 4. Per the germline V gene, CDR1 is LNHDA and CDR2 is SQIVND (reference sequence). CDR3 bases: TGTGCCAGTAGTGTACTAGCGGGGGGGCCCAATGAGCAGTTCTTC. It encodes CASSVLAGGPNEQFF. Drawing the rest from reference TRBV19 and TRBJ2-1, the complete variable domain is DGGITQSPKYLFRKEGQNVTLSCEQNLNHDAMYWYRQDPGQGLRLIYYSQIVNDFQKGDIAEGYSVSREKKESFPLTVTSAQKNPTAFYLCASSVLAGGPNEQFFGPGTRLTVL.

The rearrangement uses TRBV9 and TRBJ2-5; possibly TRBD1 for D (6 bases). Matching the DNA end better, TRBJ2-7 makes the J call doubtful. The CDR3 runs 14 residues. From germline, CDR1 is SGDLS and CDR2 YYNGEE. This CDR3 is CASSAGTNTYEQYF. CDR3 bases: TGTGCCAGCAGCGCCGGGACAAATACCTACGAGCAGTACTTC.

This clone was seen more than once but under ten times. This chain connects TRBV30 to TRBJ1-1; D may be TRBD1 (6 bases). Trimming took off 2 bases at V and 5 bases at J, with 12 bases between the two ends. The CDR3 consists of 13 residues. Germline values: CDR1 GTSNPN, CDR2 SVGIG (reference sequence). The CDR3 DNA sequence: TGTGCCTGGAGTACCACAGGGCGGACTGAAGCTTTCTTT. Translating it yields CAWSTTGRTEAFF. Combining the CDR3 with reference TRBV30 and TRBJ1-1 gives the whole variable domain SQTIHQWPATLVQPVGSPLSLECTVEGTSNPNLYWYRQAAGRGLQLLFYSVGIGQISSEVPQNLSASRPQDRQFILSSKKLLLSDSGFYLCAWSTTGRTEAFFGQGTRLTVV.

Only a few counts were recorded for this clone. The CDR3 coding sequence is TGTGCCAGCAGCTCAGCACTGCACGGACAGGGGGACGGCTACACCTTC. Amino acids: CASSSALHGQGDGYTF. The rearrangement uses TRBV13 and TRBJ1-2; 10 bases match TRBD1. The V segment lost 4 bases and the J segment 8 bases; nucleotides outside the gene matches: 13. The V gene's germline CDR1 is PRHDT and CDR2 FYEKMQ (reference sequence). CDR3 length equals 16 residues.

The chain joins TRBV10-3 to TRBJ1-4; 9 nucleotides align to TRBD1. J was trimmed by 8 bases and V by 1 base; bases with no gene match: 2. The CDR3 has 14 amino acids. CDR1 is ENHRY and CDR2 is SYGVKD in the germline V gene. CDR3 protein: CAISEWTGAEKLFF. The CDR3 DNA is TGTGCCATCAGTGAGTGGACAGGGGCCGAAAAACTGTTTTTT.

The sample holds a few counts of this clone. The sample has other DNA sequences that encode this CDR3 too. J is TRBJ1-4 and V is TRBV9, with D possibly matching TRBD1 (5 bases). Germline lookup yields CDR1 SGDLS and CDR2 YYNGEE. Trimming removed 0 bases at V and 0 bases at J, with 9 bases between. The CDR3 spans 16 residues. CDR3 region: CASSVGTGATNEKLFF. DNA for the CDR3: TGTGCCAGCAGCGTAGGGACGGGGGCAACTAATGAAAAACTGTTTTTT.

The V call is TRBV4-1, the J call TRBJ2-7; 9 bases fit TRBD2. CDR3 length: 15 amino acids. V lost 3 bases to trimming and J lost 6 bases; unmatched junction nucleotides: 9. CDR1 is MGHRA, CDR2 YSYEKL, per germline. This CDR3 reads CASSHPSGGSIEQYF. CDR3 nucleotide sequence: TGCGCCAGCAGCCATCCAAGCGGGGGGTCGATCGAGCAGTACTTC.

A note on this clone: One end of the junction is discordant with germline, which a read error may explain. The chain recombines TRBV7-9 with TRBJ2-5, with 9 positions matching TRBD1. This CDR3 contains 14 residues. Looked up from germline, CDR1 is SEHNR and CDR2 is FQNEAQ (reference sequence). CDR3 protein: CSSSLDPTGGTQYF. CDR3 DNA: TGTTCCAGCAGCTTAGATCCGACAGGGGGGACCCAGTACTTC.

The chain uses TRBV6-1 and TRBJ2-4, with TRBD2 identical over 7 bases. CDR3 size: 15 residues. Trimming removed 1 base from V and 7 bases from J; junction bases left unmatched: 7. Germline V gives CDR1 MNHNS, CDR2 SASEGT. The CDR3 region is CASSEVGGLGNIQYF. CDR3 DNA sequence: TGTGCCAGCAGTGAAGTGGGGGGGTTGGGCAACATTCAGTACTTC.

This chain links TRBV5-1 with TRBJ2-1; D is uncertain. V lost 0 bases and J lost 6, with 7 bases in between. Germline V CDR1 and CDR2: SGHRS, YFSETQ. This CDR3 comprises 13 residues. The CDR3 sequence is CASSLAVVNEQFF. CDR3 DNA sequence: TGCGCCAGCAGCTTGGCTGTCGTCAATGAGCAGTTCTTC.

V is TRBV5-4 and J is TRBJ1-6; D unresolved. V was pared by 1 base and J by 7 bases, with 9 bases between. This CDR3 comprises 14 residues. CDR1 is SGHNT, CDR2 YYREEE, per germline (reference sequence). CDR3 in DNA: TGTGCCAGCAGCTTGCGTCAGATCAATTCACCCCTCCACTTT. Protein product: CASSLRQINSPLHF.

This clone has more than one count but fewer than ten. The V and J genes are TRBV5-1 and TRBJ2-7, with D possibly being TRBD2 (6 bases). CDR1 and CDR2 (germline): SGHRS, YFSETQ. V was clipped by 2 bases and J by 2 bases, with 17 bases between them. The CDR3 consists of 16 residues. The CDR3 DNA reads as TGCGCCAGCAGCTTACGGGACTTACACCCCACCTACGAGCAGTACTTC. Translating it yields CASSLRDLHPTYEQYF.

This chain links TRBV6-5 with TRBJ2-3; 13 bases are shared with TRBD2. The CDR3 length is 15 residues. V lost 6 bases, J lost 8 bases, and 8 bases stayed unmatched. Germline V CDR1 and CDR2: MNHEY, SVGAGI. The CDR3 DNA sequence: TGTGCCAGCAGCACTAGCGGGGGGGGAAACCCTACGCAGTATTTT. Translated, it gives CASSTSGGGNPTQYF.

The chain uses TRBV9 and TRBJ2-1; 16 positions agree with TRBD2. The CDR3 has 17 amino acids. Looked up from germline, CDR1 is SGDLS and CDR2 is YYNGEE. The trim removed 5 bases at V and 9 bases at J, leaving 11 bases unmatched. This CDR3 is CASRGGTSGGALGEQFF. CDR3 sequence (DNA): TGTGCCAGCAGAGGAGGGACTAGCGGGGGGGCTTTGGGTGAGCAGTTCTTC.

The chain has TRBV19 and TRBJ2-7; 10 bases fit TRBD1. The V gene end was trimmed by 6 bases and the J gene end by 2 bases; junction bases not matched to a gene: 10. The CDR3 consists of 16 residues. Per the germline V gene, CDR1 is LNHDA and CDR2 is SQIVND (reference sequence). The DNA for the CDR3 is TGTGCCAGTAGAGTCCGGGACAGGGGACCAACCTACGAGCAGTACTTC. Amino acids: CASRVRDRGPTYEQYF.

This clone came up a few times. This rearrangement joins TRBV6-1 to TRBJ1-2, with 8 bases matching TRBD1. The V gene's germline CDR1 is MNHNS and CDR2 SASEGT. V trimming: 6 bases; J trimming: 7 bases; junction bases outside the gene matches: 7. CDR3 length equals 13 residues. The CDR3 reads CASRLAGGVGYTF. CDR3 DNA: TGTGCCAGCAGACTCGCAGGGGGCGTTGGCTACACCTTC.